This T cell receptor beta chain was recorded in a study of shared clonotypes between healthy human individuals. CD45RO-negative CD8 cells positively selected for CCR7 made up the naive population, which excluded terminally differentiated effector memory CD45RA+ cells. The CDR3 totals 15 residues. The germline gives CDR1 SGHDN, CDR2 FVKESK. J lost 4 bases, V lost 8 bases, and 8 bases had no gene match. Repertoires were generated with immunoSEQ multiplex PCR, while TCRdb's copy carries only in-frame clones and drops some. There are 2 million to 2.5 million clones in the sample; about 95% occur only once, and roughly 1% lies in the top ten.

The source material was naive CD8+ T cells sorted from blood. This sequence originates from a young man in good health. The chain is built from TRBV14 and TRBJ2-6, with TRBD1 identical over 7 bases. This CDR3 is CASRPQGEGANVLTF. The DNA for the CDR3 is TGTGCCAGCCGGCCGCAGGGGGAAGGGGCCAACGTCCTGACTTTC.